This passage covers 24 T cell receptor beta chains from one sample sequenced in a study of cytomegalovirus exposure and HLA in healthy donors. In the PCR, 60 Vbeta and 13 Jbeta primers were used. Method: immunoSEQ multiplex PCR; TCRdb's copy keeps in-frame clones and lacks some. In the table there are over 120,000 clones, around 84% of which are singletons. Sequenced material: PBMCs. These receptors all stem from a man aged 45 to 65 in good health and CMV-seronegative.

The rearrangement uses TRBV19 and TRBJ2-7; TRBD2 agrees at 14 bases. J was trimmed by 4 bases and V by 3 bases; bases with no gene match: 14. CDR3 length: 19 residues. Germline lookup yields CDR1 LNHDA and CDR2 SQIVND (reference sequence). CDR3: CASSMSGAGTSGSGYEQYF. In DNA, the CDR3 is TGTGCCAGTAGTATGTCAGGTGCCGGGACTAGCGGGAGTGGGTACGAGCAGTACTTC.

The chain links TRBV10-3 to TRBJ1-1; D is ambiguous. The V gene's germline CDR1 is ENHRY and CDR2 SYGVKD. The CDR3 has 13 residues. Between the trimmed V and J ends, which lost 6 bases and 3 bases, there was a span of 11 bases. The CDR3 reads CAIRVNQDTEAFF. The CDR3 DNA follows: TGTGCCATCAGGGTGAACCAGGACACTGAAGCTTTCTTT.

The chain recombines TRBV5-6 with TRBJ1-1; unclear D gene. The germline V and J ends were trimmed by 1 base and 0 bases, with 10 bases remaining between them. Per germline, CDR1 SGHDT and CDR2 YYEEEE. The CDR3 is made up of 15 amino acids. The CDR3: CASSLKRRMNTEAFF. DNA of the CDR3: TGTGCCAGCAGCTTGAAACGGAGGATGAACACTGAAGCTTTCTTT.

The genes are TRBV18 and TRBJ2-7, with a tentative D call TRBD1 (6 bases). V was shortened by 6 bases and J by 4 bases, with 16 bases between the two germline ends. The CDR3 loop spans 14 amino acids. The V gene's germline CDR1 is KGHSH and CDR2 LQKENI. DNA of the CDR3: TGTGCCAGCTCCGAAAGGGGGTCCTGGTACGAGCAGTACTTC. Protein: CASSERGSWYEQYF.

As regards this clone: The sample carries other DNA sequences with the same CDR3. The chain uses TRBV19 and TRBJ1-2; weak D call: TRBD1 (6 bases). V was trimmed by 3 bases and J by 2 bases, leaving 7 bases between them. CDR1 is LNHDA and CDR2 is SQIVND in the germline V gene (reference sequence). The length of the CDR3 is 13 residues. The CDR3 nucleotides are TGTGCCAGTAGTATCACAGGGAACTATGGCTACACCTTC. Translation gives CASSITGNYGYTF. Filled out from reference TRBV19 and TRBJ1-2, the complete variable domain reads DGGITQSPKYLFRKEGQNVTLSCEQNLNHDAMYWYRQDPGQGLRLIYYSQIVNDFQKGDIAEGYSVSREKKESFPLTVTSAQKNPTAFYLCASSITGNYGYTFGSGTRLTVV.

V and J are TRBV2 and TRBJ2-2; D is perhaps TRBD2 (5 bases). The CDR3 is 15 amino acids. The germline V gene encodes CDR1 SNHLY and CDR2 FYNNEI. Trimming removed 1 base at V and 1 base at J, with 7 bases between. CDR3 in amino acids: CASSEGGRNTGELFF. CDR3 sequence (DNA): TGTGCCAGCAGTGAAGGTGGGAGGAACACCGGGGAGCTGTTTTTT.

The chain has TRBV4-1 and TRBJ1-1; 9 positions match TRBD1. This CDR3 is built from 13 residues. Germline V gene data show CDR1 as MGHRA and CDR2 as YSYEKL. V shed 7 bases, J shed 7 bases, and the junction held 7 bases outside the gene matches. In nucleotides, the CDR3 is TGCGCCAGCACCCTACAGGGGGCGGATGAAGCTTTCTTT. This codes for CASTLQGADEAFF.

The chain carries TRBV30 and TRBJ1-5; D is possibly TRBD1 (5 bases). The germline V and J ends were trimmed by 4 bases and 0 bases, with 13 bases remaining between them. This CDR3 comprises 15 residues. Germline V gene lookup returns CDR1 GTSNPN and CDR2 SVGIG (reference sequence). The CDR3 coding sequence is TGTGCCTGGAATCCAGGAGGGGCTAGCAATCAGCCCCAGCATTTT. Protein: CAWNPGGASNQPQHF.

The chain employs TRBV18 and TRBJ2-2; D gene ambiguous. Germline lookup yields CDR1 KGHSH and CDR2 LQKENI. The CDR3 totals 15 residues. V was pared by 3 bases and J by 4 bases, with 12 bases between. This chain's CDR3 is CASSPPEAITGELFF. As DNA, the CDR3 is TGTGCCAGCTCACCTCCCGAGGCCATCACCGGGGAGCTGTTTTTT.

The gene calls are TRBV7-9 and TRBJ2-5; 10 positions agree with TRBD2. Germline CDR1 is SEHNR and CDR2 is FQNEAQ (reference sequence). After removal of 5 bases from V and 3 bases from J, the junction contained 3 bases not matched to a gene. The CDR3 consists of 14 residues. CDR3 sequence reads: CASSRGLAEETQYF. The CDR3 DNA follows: TGTGCCAGCAGCCGCGGACTAGCGGAAGAGACCCAGTACTTC.

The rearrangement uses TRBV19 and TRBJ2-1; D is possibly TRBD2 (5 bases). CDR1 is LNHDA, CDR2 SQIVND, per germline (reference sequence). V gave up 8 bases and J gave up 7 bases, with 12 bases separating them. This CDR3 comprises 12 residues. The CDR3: CASCLTGNEQFF. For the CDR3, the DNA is TGTGCCAGTTGTTTGACGGGGAATGAGCAGTTCTTC. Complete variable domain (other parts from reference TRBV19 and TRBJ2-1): DGGITQSPKYLFRKEGQNVTLSCEQNLNHDAMYWYRQDPGQGLRLIYYSQIVNDFQKGDIAEGYSVSREKKESFPLTVTSAQKNPTAFYLCASCLTGNEQFFGPGTRLTVL.

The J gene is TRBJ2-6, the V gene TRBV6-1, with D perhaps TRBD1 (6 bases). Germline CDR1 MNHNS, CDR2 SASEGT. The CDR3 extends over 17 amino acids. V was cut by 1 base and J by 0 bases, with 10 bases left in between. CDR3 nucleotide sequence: TGTGCCAGCAGTGAAGTGACAGGTCGCTCTGGGGCCAACGTCCTGACTTTC. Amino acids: CASSEVTGRSGANVLTF.

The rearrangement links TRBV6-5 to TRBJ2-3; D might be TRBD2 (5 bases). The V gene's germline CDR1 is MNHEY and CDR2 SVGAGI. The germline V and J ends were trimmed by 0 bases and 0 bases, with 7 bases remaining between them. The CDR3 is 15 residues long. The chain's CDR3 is CASSYSRASTDTQYF. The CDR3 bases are TGTGCCAGCAGTTACTCGAGGGCTAGCACAGATACGCAGTATTTT.

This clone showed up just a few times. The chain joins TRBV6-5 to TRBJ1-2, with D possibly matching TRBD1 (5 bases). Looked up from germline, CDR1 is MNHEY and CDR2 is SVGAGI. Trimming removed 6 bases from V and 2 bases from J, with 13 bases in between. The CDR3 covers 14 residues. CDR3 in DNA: TGTGCCAGCAGGAATCGACAGTACAACTATGGCTACACCTTC. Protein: CASRNRQYNYGYTF.

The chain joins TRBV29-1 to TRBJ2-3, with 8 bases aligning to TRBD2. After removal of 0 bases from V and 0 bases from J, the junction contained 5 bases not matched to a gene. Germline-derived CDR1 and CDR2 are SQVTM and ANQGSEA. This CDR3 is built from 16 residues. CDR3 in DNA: TGCAGCGTTGAAGAACTCGGGACTAGGAGCACAGATACGCAGTATTTT. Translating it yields CSVEELGTRSTDTQYF.

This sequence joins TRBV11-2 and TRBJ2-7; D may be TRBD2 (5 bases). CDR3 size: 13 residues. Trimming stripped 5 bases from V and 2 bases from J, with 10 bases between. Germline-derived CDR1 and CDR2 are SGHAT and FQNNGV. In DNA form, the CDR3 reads TGTGCCAGCAGCACTAGGTTGGCCTACGAGCAGTACTTC. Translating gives CASSTRLAYEQYF.

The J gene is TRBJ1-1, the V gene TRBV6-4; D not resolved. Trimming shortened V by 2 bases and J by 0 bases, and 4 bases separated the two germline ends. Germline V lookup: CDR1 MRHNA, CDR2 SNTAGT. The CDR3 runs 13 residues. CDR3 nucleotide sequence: TGTGCCAGCAGTGACGACTTGAACACTGAAGCTTTCTTT. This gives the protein CASSDDLNTEAFF.

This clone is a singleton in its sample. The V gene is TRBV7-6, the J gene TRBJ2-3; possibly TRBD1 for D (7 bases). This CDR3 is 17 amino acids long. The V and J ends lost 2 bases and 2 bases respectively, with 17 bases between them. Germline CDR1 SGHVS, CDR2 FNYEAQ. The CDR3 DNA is TGTGCCAGCAGCTTACCCCTCTCAGGGGGGAACACAGATACGCAGTATTTT. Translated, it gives CASSLPLSGGNTDTQYF.

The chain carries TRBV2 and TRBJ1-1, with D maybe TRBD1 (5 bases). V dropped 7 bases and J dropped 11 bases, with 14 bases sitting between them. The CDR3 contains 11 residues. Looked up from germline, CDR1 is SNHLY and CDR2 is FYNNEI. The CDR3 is CASTERGSAFF. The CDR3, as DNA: TGTGCCAGCACCGAGCGGGGCTCCGCTTTCTTT.

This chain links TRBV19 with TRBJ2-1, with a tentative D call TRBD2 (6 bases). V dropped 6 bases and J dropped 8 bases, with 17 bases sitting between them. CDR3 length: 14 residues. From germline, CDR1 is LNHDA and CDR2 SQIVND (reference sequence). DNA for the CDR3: TGTGCCAGTAGCGACCCACGACTAGTCGATGAGCAGTTCTTC. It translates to CASSDPRLVDEQFF.

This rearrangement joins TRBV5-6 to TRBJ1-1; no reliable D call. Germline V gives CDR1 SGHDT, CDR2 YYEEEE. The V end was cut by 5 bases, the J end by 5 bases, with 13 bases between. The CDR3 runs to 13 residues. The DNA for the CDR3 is TGTGCCAGCAGGACCCGGGGAACAACTGAAGCTTTCTTT. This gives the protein CASRTRGTTEAFF.

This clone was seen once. The CDR3 region is CASGRGGPMNTEAFF. Written as DNA, the CDR3 is TGTGCTAGTGGGAGGGGAGGACCAATGAACACTGAAGCTTTCTTT. The chain links TRBV12-5 to TRBJ1-1; D may be TRBD1 (5 bases). With 6 bases removed from V and 0 bases from J, the gap between germline ends came to 14 bases. The V gene's germline CDR1 is LGHNT and CDR2 FRNRAP. The CDR3 totals 15 residues. The complete variable domain, with remaining parts taken from reference TRBV12-5 and TRBJ1-1, reads DARVTQTPRHKVTEMGQEVTMRCQPILGHNTVFWYRQTMMQGLELLAYFRNRAPLDDSGMPKDRFSAEMPDATLATLKIQPSEPRDSAVYFCASGRGGPMNTEAFFGQGTRLTVV.

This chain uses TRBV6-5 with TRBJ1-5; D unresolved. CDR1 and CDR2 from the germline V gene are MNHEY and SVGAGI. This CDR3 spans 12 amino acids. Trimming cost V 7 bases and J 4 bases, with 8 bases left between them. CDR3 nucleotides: TGTGCCAGCACCTCGGGTAATCAGCCCCAGCATTTT. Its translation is CASTSGNQPQHF.

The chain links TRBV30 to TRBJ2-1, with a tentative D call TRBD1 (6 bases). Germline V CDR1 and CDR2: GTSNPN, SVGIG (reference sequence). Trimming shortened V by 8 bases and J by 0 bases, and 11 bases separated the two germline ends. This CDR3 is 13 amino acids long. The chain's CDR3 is CAQKGDSYNEQFF. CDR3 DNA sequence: TGTGCCCAAAAGGGGGACTCCTACAATGAGCAGTTCTTC.